These 11 T cell receptor beta chains were sequenced from one sample in a study of PD-1 blockade in classical Hodgkin lymphoma. The time point: cycle 4 day 1 (C4D1), after 5 to 7 weeks of nivolumab. No patient escaped relapse after autologous stem cell transplantation, and brentuximab vedotin exposure varied. TCRdb's table, derived via immunoSEQ multiplex PCR, lists solely in-frame clones and lacks some. The sample contains more than 40,000 clones, about 80% of which appear only once. The sequenced sample was peripheral blood mononuclear cells (PBMCs), obtained before the fourth cycle of nivolumab. The source is a human donor with classical Hodgkin lymphoma.

The CDR3 protein is CASSPGGPNYGYTF. CDR3 DNA sequence: TGTGCCAGCAGCCCTGGGGGGCCCAACTATGGCTACACCTTC. The chain recombines TRBV6-5 with TRBJ1-2; D perhaps matches TRBD1 (6 bases). CDR1 is MNHEY and CDR2 is SVGAGI in the germline V gene. There are 14 residues in the CDR3. With 6 bases removed from V and 2 bases from J, the gap between germline ends came to 13 bases.

This chain connects TRBV14 to TRBJ2-7; tentatively, D is TRBD1 (5 bases). The germline CDR1 and CDR2 sequences are SGHDN and FVKESK. CDR3 length: 12 residues. The V gene lost 0 bases and the J gene lost 8 bases, with 8 bases spanning the gap. The CDR3 coding sequence is TGTGCCAGCAGCCAAGAACAGGTCAAGCAGTACTTC. This translates into CASSQEQVKQYF.

The chain joins TRBV21-1 to TRBJ1-5; the DNA was not compared with TRBD1, the D call given in the table. TRBV21-1 is designated a pseudogene. CDR3 length: 13 residues. As DNA, the CDR3 is TGTGCCAGCAGCAAACAGGTGGTGGAGCCCCAGCATTTT. Translating it yields CASSKQVVEPQHF.

The genes are TRBV7-2 and TRBJ2-5; D may correspond to TRBD1 or TRBD2 (6 bases each). Trimming shortened V by 1 base and J by 0 bases, and 15 bases separated the two germline ends. CDR1 is SGHTA, CDR2 FQGNSA, per germline. This CDR3 contains 17 residues. CDR3 amino acids: CASSLGGGLTYQETQYF. The DNA for the CDR3 is TGTGCCAGCAGCTTAGGAGGGGGGCTAACGTACCAAGAGACCCAGTACTTC.

The V call is TRBV28, the J call TRBJ1-1; 9 bases align to TRBD1. CDR1 is MDHEN, CDR2 SYDVKM, per germline. The CDR3 covers 15 residues. V trimming: 5 bases; J trimming: 6 bases; junction bases outside the gene matches: 10. The CDR3 reads CASSRNSGTGSEAFF. The DNA for the CDR3 is TGTGCCAGCAGTAGAAATTCCGGGACAGGGTCTGAAGCTTTCTTT. The full variable domain, its missing parts supplied by reference TRBV28 and TRBJ1-1, is DVKVTQSSRYLVKRTGEKVFLECVQDMDHENMFWYRQDPGLGLRLIYFSYDVKMKEKGDIPEGYSVSREKKERFSLILESASTNQTSMYLCASSRNSGTGSEAFFGQGTRLTVV.

As DNA, the CDR3 is TGTGCCAGCAGTCCCGCCAATGTGGGCAATCAGCCCCAGCATTTT. Encoded protein: CASSPANVGNQPQHF. The chain joins TRBV28 to TRBJ1-5; D uncertain. Germline CDR1 and CDR2: MDHEN and SYDVKM. V lost 5 bases and J 2 bases, leaving 13 bases between the germline ends. This CDR3 spans 15 amino acids.

The V call is TRBV19, the J call TRBJ2-7, with unresolved D. Germline loops: CDR1 LNHDA, CDR2 SQIVND (reference sequence). This CDR3 spans 15 amino acids. The V end was cut by 3 bases, the J end by 0 bases, with 12 bases between. The CDR3 coding sequence is TGTGCCAGTAGTATCCTCGACGGAGACTCCTACGAGCAGTACTTC. It codes for CASSILDGDSYEQYF.

V is TRBV7-8 and J is TRBJ2-7; D is possibly TRBD2 (6 bases). Germline V gene data show CDR1 as SGHVS and CDR2 as FQNEAQ. V lost 2 bases and J lost 5, with 13 bases in between. This CDR3 has 14 amino acids. As DNA, the CDR3 is TGTGCCAGCAGCTTACTCGGGAGCAAGAACGAGCAGTACTTC. Amino acid sequence: CASSLLGSKNEQYF. Full variable domain (rest looked up from reference TRBV7-8 and TRBJ2-7): GAGVSQSPRYKVAKRGQDVALRCDPISGHVSLFWYQQALGQGPEFLTYFQNEAQLDKSGLPSDRFFAERPEGSVSTLKIQRTQQEDSAVYLCASSLLGSKNEQYFGPGTRLTVT.

The table lists this clone with many counts. The chain carries TRBV9 and TRBJ1-2, with 7 bases aligning to TRBD1. The V gene's germline CDR1 is SGDLS and CDR2 YYNGEE. Trimming at V came to 3 bases and at J to 3 bases, leaving 5 bases not matched to a gene. CDR3 size: 14 residues. The DNA for the CDR3 is TGTGCCAGCAGCGGATTAGGGACAGACTATGGCTACACCTTC. Its translation is CASSGLGTDYGYTF. The full variable domain, rest sourced from reference TRBV9 and TRBJ1-2, is DSGVTQTPKHLITATGQRVTLRCSPRSGDLSVYWYQQSLDQGLQFLIQYYNGEERAKGNILERFSAQQFPDLHSELNLSSLELGDSALYFCASSGLGTDYGYTFGSGTRLTVV.

CDR3 in amino acids: CASSYVAGGSDTQYF. The CDR3 bases are TGTGCCAGCAGTTACGTTGCGGGGGGGTCAGATACGCAGTATTTT. V gene TRBV6-5 combines with J gene TRBJ2-3; 9 bases are shared with TRBD2. The trim removed 2 bases at V and 4 bases at J, leaving 4 bases unmatched. The CDR3 is made up of 15 amino acids. Germline CDR1 and CDR2: MNHEY and SVGAGI.

CDR3 in amino acids: CASSVDEGRTEAFF. The CDR3 nucleotides are TGTGCCAGCAGCGTAGACGAGGGGCGCACTGAAGCTTTCTTT. The chain joins TRBV9 to TRBJ1-1, with a tentative D call TRBD1 (5 bases). The length of the CDR3 is 14 residues. CDR1 SGDLS and CDR2 YYNGEE come from the germline V gene. Trimming took 0 bases from V and 4 from J, leaving 10 bases between them.